The sequence of this T cell receptor (beta chain) was determined in a study of Graves' ophthalmopathy and Graves' hyperthyroidism. Study observations and caveats: A model built from 13 signatures distinguished ophthalmopathy from stable hyperthyroidism with 87.88% sensitivity and 81.08% specificity. Most thyroid clonotypes expanded beyond 0.001 frequency were also found in blood.

This clonotype was counted at least ten times. What it recognizes is unknown. Between the trimmed V and J ends, which lost 4 bases and 0 bases, there was a span of 21 bases. Germline values: CDR1 MDHEN, CDR2 SYDVKM. The CDR3 sequence is 18 residues long. Amplification of TCR beta CDR3 regions used RNA transcripts. HTBI-primed RT-PCR formed the first round, and a multiplex PCR formed the second. Each CDR3 protein gets one entry after TCRdb re-called the multiplex PCR reads with MiXCR. Of about 480,000 distinct CDR3 sequences detected, over 13% appear once; the ten largest clones hold 9.8%. This clonotype originated in a woman aged 25 to 39 with Graves' ophthalmopathy. V and J are TRBV28 and TRBJ1-1; TRBD1 might be the D (5 bases). The sequenced sample consisted of blood. CDR3 DNA: TGTGCCAGCAGTTATATAAGTTGGGCAGGGTGGTTGAACACTGAAGCTTTCTTT. It translates to CASSYISWAGWLNTEAFF.